This entry features one T cell receptor beta chain sequence. The record originates from a study of T cell responses to AZD1222 COVID-19 vaccine. From germline, CDR1 is SGHDT and CDR2 YYEEEE. The germline V and J ends were trimmed by 0 bases and 10 bases, with 20 bases remaining between them. The CDR3 is 16 amino acids. The data were produced by immunoSEQ multiplex PCR, yet TCRdb's version contains in-frame clones alone and is incomplete. The table has under 80,000 clones, 87% seen once. The source material was peripheral blood, sampled 28 days after the second AZD1222 dose. The V and J genes are TRBV5-6 and TRBJ1-3, with D possibly being TRBD1 (5 bases). This TCR was sampled from an adult who received the AZD1222 COVID-19 vaccine. Here the CDR3 reads CASSLGGRKTYGTIYF. CDR3 sequence (DNA): TGTGCCAGCAGCTTGGGGGGCCGAAAAACCTATGGGACCATATATTTT.